Given below is one T cell receptor beta chain in context. Which antigen it targets is not known. No per-base quality is available; no much larger clone lies one base away. Genomic DNA was isolated from the sorted cells so that the TCRbeta CDR3 region could be sequenced. TCRbeta CDR3 regions were sequenced using the immunoSEQ Assay. TCRdb re-hosts the immuneACCESS table, in-frame sequences only. Its copies lack some clones; in the studies checked, an unresolved V gene accounts for under half of them, and the cause for the rest is not known. The sample contains approximately 76,000 clones, roughly 88% of them found a single time. Roughly 5.5% of the sample goes to the ten largest clones. Patients with a history of autoimmune disease or receiving systemic immunosuppression were excluded from the trial. In every dose cohort, peripheral blood was drawn for TCR sequencing at baseline, cycle 4 day 1, and cycle 7 day 1. The samples were taken from a phase I, first-in-human, multicenter, open-label dose-escalation trial of ivuxolimab. Adults with locally advanced or metastatic melanoma, renal cell, hepatocellular, or head and neck squamous cell carcinoma were enrolled in the trial. Before TCR sequencing, CD4+ T cells and CD8+ T cells were sorted from peripheral blood as separate populations.

This sample is part of a study of OX40 agonist ivuxolimab in advanced cancers. The study in broad terms: Ivuxolimab was an agonistic, fully human IgG2 monoclonal antibody directed against OX40 (CD134), a costimulatory receptor. In the dose-escalation cohort, roughly 80% of patients were male, and the mean age was approximately 60 years, with a range of about 23 to 85. Patients were allowed to have had prior anti-PD-1, anti-PD-L1 or anti-CTLA-4 therapy, and 40% of the dose-escalation patients had previously received checkpoint inhibitors. Among the 52 dose-escalation patients, some 20 had hepatocellular carcinoma, roughly 15 melanoma, 9 renal cell carcinoma and 9 head and neck cancer. Intravenous ivuxolimab was administered to patients every 2 weeks at six dose levels: 0.01, 0.1, 0.3, 1.5, 3 and 10 mg/kg. Peripheral TCRbeta sequencing aimed to test whether ivuxolimab altered TCR sequence diversity and caused clonal T-cell expansion. Three dose-escalation patients achieved partial responses, one with hepatocellular carcinoma and two with cutaneous melanoma. The monotherapy dose-escalation portion (N of about 50 patients) of the phase I ivuxolimab trial is reported in the paper.

Study-level results and caveats: After ivuxolimab, CD8+ T cells had more expanded clones than CD4+ T cells on average. Which antigens the clonally expanded peripheral T cells were specific for was not determined. Clonal expansion of both CD4+ and CD8+ blood T cells was observed from baseline to week 6 at doses 0.1 to 3.0 mg/kg. Low levels of normalized T-cell clonal expansion were also seen in some patients who did not respond. Partial responders in the 0.1-3.0 mg/kg groups had among the lowest normalized peripheral clonal expansion, especially among CD8+ T cells.

There are 17 amino acids in the CDR3, from cysteine to phenylalanine inclusive. Only the CDR3 DNA stays, 51 bases, in frame from base 1. Trimming takes 0 bases from V and 0 bases from J, and the germline ends sit 12 bases apart. Sequences LGHNA (CDR1) and YNFKEQ (CDR2) are obtained from the germline V gene. Sequencing was performed on CD4+ or CD8+ T cells sorted from blood, taken in a trial of the OX40 agonist ivuxolimab. This receptor was taken from an adult with an advanced solid tumor such as melanoma, head and neck, liver or kidney cancer. This chain is built from TRBV4-2 and TRBJ2-1; a tentative D call is TRBD2 (6 bases match). The CDR3 loop reads CASSQESGLSSYNEQFF. In nucleotide form, the sequence is TGTGCCAGCAGCCAAGAGAGCGGGTTAAGCTCCTACAATGAGCAGTTCTTC.